The 4 T cell receptor beta chains in this list originate from one sample, sequenced in a study of blood T cell repertoires in COVID-19. This table comes from immunoSEQ multiplex PCR, and its TCRdb copy is limited to in-frame clones, with some not included. The table has over 120,000 clones, approximately 80% seen once. The sample taken for sequencing was peripheral blood. These receptors all stem from a human donor in a cohort sampled during active COVID-19.

This chain joins TRBV5-5 and TRBJ1-1, with 9 bases that match TRBD1. The CDR3 consists of 14 residues. Germline lookup yields CDR1 SGHKS and CDR2 YYEKEE (reference sequence). Trimming took 5 bases from V and 10 from J; bases not matched to a gene: 12. The CDR3 loop reads CASRLLSGQGGAFF. The CDR3 DNA sequence: TGTGCCAGCAGGCTTCTGTCGGGACAGGGTGGAGCTTTCTTT.

The chain carries TRBV7-9 and TRBJ2-1; 8 bases align to TRBD2. Trimming removed 5 bases from V and 9 bases from J; junction bases left unmatched: 6. Germline CDR1 reads SEHNR; CDR2 reads FQNEAQ (reference sequence). This CDR3 is built from 13 residues. This chain's CDR3 is CASSREGWGEQFF. CDR3 sequence (DNA): TGTGCCAGCAGCCGGGAGGGGTGGGGTGAGCAGTTCTTC.

This chain connects TRBV3-1 (or the pseudogene TRBV3-2) to TRBJ1-2; maybe TRBD1 (6 bases). Trimming cost V 1 base and J 6 bases, with 18 bases left between them. In germline, CDR1 is LGHDT, CDR2 YNNKEL (reference sequence). CDR3 length equals 16 residues. CDR3 sequence: CASSQGGQSGRDGYTF. For the CDR3, the DNA is TGTGCCAGCAGCCAAGGGGGACAATCAGGAAGGGATGGCTACACCTTC.

This sequence joins TRBV5-4 and TRBJ1-2, with TRBD1 matching 9 bases. The V gene end was trimmed by 0 bases and the J gene end by 4 bases; junction bases not matched to a gene: 4. Per the germline V gene, CDR1 is SGHNT and CDR2 is YYREEE (reference sequence). The CDR3 runs 15 residues. Here the CDR3 DNA reads TGTGCCAGCAGCTTGGGCACAGGGGGCGGCTATGGCTACACCTTC. Amino acids: CASSLGTGGGYGYTF.